Shown below are 23 T cell receptor beta chains from a single sample sequenced in a study of cytomegalovirus exposure and HLA in healthy donors. With 60 Vbeta and 13 Jbeta primers, the PCR was carried out. Assay used: immunoSEQ multiplex PCR; TCRdb lists only in-frame clones, some missing. The sample includes roughly 110,000 clones, roughly 82% of them seen just once. Sequences were obtained from PBMCs. These receptors originate from a woman between 50 and 59 years old in good health and CMV-seropositive.

The V call is TRBV28, the J call TRBJ1-2; D is uncertain. Germline-derived CDR1 and CDR2 are MDHEN and SYDVKM. The CDR3 covers 16 residues. The V and J ends lost 5 bases and 3 bases respectively, with 19 bases between them. The CDR3 DNA sequence: TGTGCCAGCAGTCCCTACCTTACGCAGGAATACTATGGCTACACCTTC. It codes for CASSPYLTQEYYGYTF.

The rearrangement joins TRBV7-3 to TRBJ2-2, with D possibly matching TRBD1 (7 bases). The germline CDR1 and CDR2 sequences are SGHTA and FQGTGA. With 4 bases removed from V and 5 bases from J, the gap between germline ends came to 14 bases. This CDR3 comprises 15 residues. This chain's CDR3 is CASSSGGLNTGELFF. DNA of the CDR3: TGTGCCAGCAGCTCAGGGGGACTGAATACCGGGGAGCTGTTTTTT.

This clone counts as medium-sized. The sample contains more than one DNA sequence encoding this CDR3. V is TRBV19 and J is TRBJ1-1; 9 positions agree with TRBD1. Germline V gene lookup returns CDR1 LNHDA and CDR2 SQIVND (reference sequence). V shed 3 bases, J shed 6 bases, and the junction held 2 bases outside the gene matches. There are 13 residues in the CDR3. The CDR3 DNA is TGTGCCAGTAGTATCGACAGGGGGGCTGAAGCTTTCTTT. It yields the protein CASSIDRGAEAFF. The full variable domain, completed using reference TRBV19 and TRBJ1-1, is DGGITQSPKYLFRKEGQNVTLSCEQNLNHDAMYWYRQDPGQGLRLIYYSQIVNDFQKGDIAEGYSVSREKKESFPLTVTSAQKNPTAFYLCASSIDRGAEAFFGQGTRLTVV.

A single count supports this clone. V gene TRBV19 combines with J gene TRBJ2-3, with D maybe TRBD1 (5 bases). Trimming took off 2 bases at V and 8 bases at J, with 11 bases between the two ends. The CDR3 consists of 13 residues. From germline, CDR1 is LNHDA and CDR2 SQIVND (reference sequence). CDR3 nucleotides: TGTGCCAGTAGTATACCCCAGGGTCCTACGCAGTATTTT. This translates into CASSIPQGPTQYF.

This sequence joins TRBV19 and TRBJ2-5; the D is unclear. The CDR3 loop spans 13 amino acids. CDR1 is LNHDA and CDR2 is SQIVND in the germline V gene (reference sequence). V was trimmed by 4 bases and J by 8 bases, leaving 14 bases between them. The DNA for the CDR3 is TGTGCCAGTAGTACCCGCGGTACGGAAACCCAGTACTTC. Protein product: CASSTRGTETQYF. Drawing the rest from reference TRBV19 and TRBJ2-5, the complete variable domain is DGGITQSPKYLFRKEGQNVTLSCEQNLNHDAMYWYRQDPGQGLRLIYYSQIVNDFQKGDIAEGYSVSREKKESFPLTVTSAQKNPTAFYLCASSTRGTETQYFGPGTRLLVL.

V is TRBV10-3 and J is TRBJ1-2, with 9 bases fitting TRBD1. J was trimmed by 3 bases and V by 4 bases; bases with no gene match: 6. Per the germline V gene, CDR1 is ENHRY and CDR2 is SYGVKD. CDR3 length: 15 residues. DNA for the CDR3: TGTGCCATCAGTGGGGGACAGGGTCGGGACTATGGCTACACCTTC. As protein: CAISGGQGRDYGYTF.

The chain links TRBV4-3 to TRBJ2-7; possible D gene TRBD1, 5 bases. Looked up from germline, CDR1 is LGHNA and CDR2 is YSLEER. The CDR3 is 17 amino acids. Trimming left V 0 bases short and J 0 bases short, with 15 bases between. The CDR3 sequence is CASSQDLGRASSYEQYF. Written as DNA, the CDR3 is TGCGCCAGCAGCCAAGATCTCGGCAGGGCGAGCTCCTACGAGCAGTACTTC.

This rearrangement joins TRBV15 to TRBJ2-7; TRBD1 matches 7 bases. V lost 1 base to trimming and J lost 2 bases; unmatched junction nucleotides: 11. Germline V lookup: CDR1 LNHNV, CDR2 YYDKDF (reference sequence). The CDR3 is made up of 17 amino acids. The CDR3 protein is CATSRGVGTVAAYEQYF. For the CDR3, the DNA is TGTGCCACCAGCAGAGGGGTCGGGACAGTTGCGGCCTACGAGCAGTACTTC.

The sample holds one count of this clone. This chain uses TRBV2 with TRBJ2-7; D not certain. CDR3 length: 13 amino acids. Germline lookup yields CDR1 SNHLY and CDR2 FYNNEI. Trimming shortened V by 4 bases and J by 2 bases, and 9 bases separated the two germline ends. In DNA form, the CDR3 reads TGTGCCAGCAGTGTCCCGGTCCCCTACGAGCAGTACTTC. Protein sequence: CASSVPVPYEQYF.

The chain joins TRBV14 to TRBJ1-2; unclear D gene. The CDR3 extends over 12 amino acids. Trimming took 1 base from V and 3 from J, leaving 3 bases between them. Germline V gives CDR1 SGHDN, CDR2 FVKESK. The CDR3 here is CASSQGHYGYTF. The DNA of the CDR3 is TGTGCCAGCAGCCAAGGGCACTATGGCTACACCTTC.

The chain employs TRBV11-3 and TRBJ2-5; tentative D call: TRBD1 (6 bases). Trimming removed 0 bases at V and 5 bases at J, with 10 bases between. Per germline, CDR1 SGHNT and CDR2 YENEEA. The CDR3 sequence is 14 residues long. For the CDR3, the DNA is TGTGCCAGCAGCTTAGAAGGACAGCGTGAGACCCAGTACTTC. Protein product: CASSLEGQRETQYF.

V gene TRBV5-6 combines with J gene TRBJ1-2; weak D call: TRBD1 (5 bases). The germline CDR1 and CDR2 sequences are SGHDT and YYEEEE. The CDR3 runs 16 residues. Trimming cost V 2 bases and J 4 bases, with 18 bases left between them. The CDR3 sequence is CASSFDQGSPLYGYTF. Here the CDR3 DNA reads TGTGCCAGCAGCTTTGACCAGGGATCCCCCCTCTATGGCTACACCTTC.

The gene calls are TRBV6-1 and TRBJ1-2; D is uncertain. V was cut by 4 bases and J by 7 bases, with 10 bases left in between. CDR1 MNHNS and CDR2 SASEGT come from the germline V gene. The CDR3 consists of 12 residues. The CDR3 DNA reads TGTGCCAGCAGTGCTGGAGAGGGTGGCTACACCTTC. Protein sequence: CASSAGEGGYTF.

This clone was seen once. The chain uses TRBV11-1 and TRBJ2-2; D may be TRBD1 (6 bases). Germline lookup yields CDR1 SGHAT and CDR2 FQDESV (reference sequence). The ends were cut back, 3 bases at V and 2 bases at J, with 7 bases in the middle. The CDR3 is 14 amino acids. CDR3 bases: TGTGCCAGCAGCTTGGACAGCAACACCGGGGAGCTGTTTTTT. Translation: CASSLDSNTGELFF.

This chain connects TRBV7-6 to TRBJ1-1; 10 bases fit TRBD1. The CDR3 extends over 16 amino acids. V trimming: 0 bases; J trimming: 4 bases; junction bases outside the gene matches: 5. The germline gives CDR1 SGHVS, CDR2 FNYEAQ. In DNA form, the CDR3 reads TGTGCCAGCAGCTTAGCGCCGGGACAGGGGCCCACTGAAGCTTTCTTT. Amino acids: CASSLAPGQGPTEAFF.

V is TRBV5-1 and J is TRBJ2-6; TRBD2 is a possible D gene (5 bases). The germline V gene encodes CDR1 SGHRS and CDR2 YFSETQ. V lost 4 bases and J lost 0, with 8 bases in between. This CDR3 region has 15 residues. The CDR3 DNA reads as TGCGCCAGCAGCCAGGACTTCTCTGGGGCCAACGTCCTGACTTTC. Translating gives CASSQDFSGANVLTF. Combining the CDR3 with reference TRBV5-1 and TRBJ2-6 gives the whole variable domain KAGVTQTPRYLIKTRGQQVTLSCSPISGHRSVSWYQQTPGQGLQFLFEYFSETQRNKGNFPGRFSGRQFSNSRSEMNVSTLELGDSALYLCASSQDFSGANVLTFGAGSRLTVL.

The chain has TRBV29-1 and TRBJ2-7; 11 positions match TRBD1. After removal of 5 bases from V and 4 bases from J, the junction contained 7 bases not matched to a gene. The CDR3 spans 14 residues. Germline V gene data show CDR1 as SQVTM and CDR2 as ANQGSEA. In DNA, the CDR3 is TGCAGCGTTTCGGACGGGACAGGGGGGTACGAGCAGTACTTC. This encodes CSVSDGTGGYEQYF.

V usage is TRBV18 and J usage is TRBJ2-5; 9 positions match TRBD2. This CDR3 region has 14 residues. CDR1 and CDR2 from the germline V gene are KGHSH and LQKENI. Trimming removed 1 base from V and 7 bases from J; junction bases left unmatched: 4. The CDR3 loop reads CASSPLERGATQYF. The CDR3 nucleotides read TGTGCCAGCTCACCACTTGAGCGGGGGGCGACCCAGTACTTC.

V and J are TRBV12-5 and TRBJ2-3; 9 bases are a match to TRBD2. The CDR3 contains 15 residues. V lost 2 bases and J lost 2; bases outside the gene matches: 2. Germline V gene data show CDR1 as LGHNT and CDR2 as FRNRAP. CDR3 residues: CASGLSGGITDTQYF. DNA of the CDR3: TGTGCTAGTGGTTTGAGCGGGGGGATCACAGATACGCAGTATTTT.

The V call is TRBV19, the J call TRBJ2-7; D possibly corresponds to TRBD1 (5 bases). The CDR3 runs to 12 residues. Between the trimmed V and J ends, which lost 3 bases and 6 bases, there was a span of 9 bases. Germline V gene lookup returns CDR1 LNHDA and CDR2 SQIVND (reference sequence). The chain's CDR3 is CASSMQGTEQYF. The CDR3 coding sequence is TGTGCCAGTAGTATGCAGGGTACCGAGCAGTACTTC.

The chain has TRBV19 and TRBJ1-2; 8 positions match TRBD1. The CDR3 runs 16 residues. Germline loops: CDR1 LNHDA, CDR2 SQIVND (reference sequence). V trimming: 3 bases; J trimming: 2 bases; junction bases outside the gene matches: 8. As DNA, the CDR3 is TGTGCCAGTAGTATCCACGCAGGGGGCGCAAACTATGGCTACACCTTC. Translating gives CASSIHAGGANYGYTF.

The genes are TRBV6-4 and TRBJ1-1; possible D gene TRBD1, 6 bases. V was trimmed by 8 bases and J by 2 bases, leaving 18 bases between them. The V gene's germline CDR1 is MRHNA and CDR2 SNTAGT. CDR3 length: 15 amino acids. For the CDR3, the DNA is TGTGCCAGCCCGAGGGGGTTGACAGGAAACACTGAAGCTTTCTTT. It specifies CASPRGLTGNTEAFF.

The chain recombines TRBV4-2 with TRBJ1-1; 8 nucleotides align to TRBD1. This CDR3 has 14 residues. With V trimmed by 4 bases and J by 3 bases, 4 bases remained unmatched. Per the germline V gene, CDR1 is LGHNA and CDR2 is YNFKEQ. CDR3 region: CASSPRQGHTEAFF. CDR3 in DNA: TGTGCCAGCAGCCCCCGACAGGGGCACACTGAAGCTTTCTTT.